Listed here are 25 T cell receptor beta chains from one sample, sequenced in a study of blood T cell repertoires in COVID-19. TCRdb's copy holds only in-frame clones and misses some; the assay was immunoSEQ multiplex PCR. The sample includes 30,000 to 40,000 clones, 88% of them seen just once. Sequencing was performed on peripheral blood. These receptors were obtained from a man aged 55 to 70 with active COVID-19.

The chain recombines TRBV20-1 with TRBJ2-5; 10 bases align to TRBD2. The CDR3 is made up of 15 amino acids. With 3 bases clipped from V and 4 bases from J, the junction kept 8 bases outside the gene matches. CDR1 DFQATT and CDR2 SNEGSKA come from the germline V gene (reference sequence). DNA of the CDR3: TGCAGTGCTAGTCGCCAGCGGGAGGGCCGAGAGACCCAGTACTTC. Encoded protein: CSASRQREGRETQYF.

This clone was observed once. This chain uses TRBV6-5 with TRBJ1-4, with a tentative D call TRBD1 (6 bases). V was trimmed by 4 bases and J by 7 bases, leaving 13 bases between them. The length of the CDR3 is 14 residues. Per germline, CDR1 MNHEY and CDR2 SVGAGI. This CDR3 reads CASSLGGAGEKLFF. Written as DNA, the CDR3 is TGTGCCAGCAGTTTGGGGGGGGCGGGTGAAAAACTGTTTTTT.

V and J are TRBV19 and TRBJ1-1; D unclear. Deletions cut 1 base from V and 3 bases from J, with 12 bases between. The V gene's germline CDR1 is LNHDA and CDR2 SQIVND (reference sequence). The CDR3 covers 15 residues. The chain's CDR3 is CASSIGLGRDTEAFF. As DNA, the CDR3 is TGTGCCAGTAGTATAGGGTTGGGGAGGGACACTGAAGCTTTCTTT.

V and J are TRBV5-1 and TRBJ2-7; D might be TRBD2 (7 bases). Trimming left V 0 bases short and J 1 base short, with 11 bases between. CDR3 length equals 15 residues. CDR1 and CDR2 from the germline V gene are SGHRS and YFSETQ. CDR3 residues: CASSLEAGASYEQYF. The CDR3 coding sequence is TGCGCCAGCAGCTTGGAGGCGGGGGCGTCCTACGAGCAGTACTTC.

The CDR3 region has the DNA TGTGCCAGCAGCCGGACAGGGCAGAATGGAAACACCATATATTTT. Translation gives CASSRTGQNGNTIYF. The chain couples TRBV7-2 to TRBJ1-3; the match to TRBD1 covers 8 bases. This CDR3 has 15 amino acids. CDR1 is SGHTA, CDR2 FQGNSA, per germline. Losses at the gene ends were 5 bases for V and 3 bases for J; bases not matched to a gene: 6.

The genes are TRBV20-1 and TRBJ1-2, with 9 bases identical to TRBD1. This CDR3 is 18 amino acids long. Per germline, CDR1 DFQATT and CDR2 SNEGSKA (reference sequence). The V segment lost 3 bases and the J segment 6 bases; nucleotides outside the gene matches: 20. DNA for the CDR3: TGCAGTGCTAGTCCTCGCCGGCCGCTCACAGGGGGCTCTAATGGCTACACCTTC. Residues: CSASPRRPLTGGSNGYTF.

The chain couples TRBV4-1 to TRBJ2-4; 7 bases line up with TRBD1. CDR3 length: 13 amino acids. The V gene end was trimmed by 2 bases and the J gene end by 12 bases; junction bases not matched to a gene: 7. Germline V gene data show CDR1 as MGHRA and CDR2 as YSYEKL. The CDR3 DNA reads TGCGCCAGCAGCCAACCTTTGACAGGGAGTCAGTACTTC. Translating gives CASSQPLTGSQYF.

The chain carries TRBV5-6 and TRBJ1-4; 10 bases are a match to TRBD1. CDR1 is SGHDT and CDR2 is YYEEEE in the germline V gene. This CDR3 contains 17 residues. Trimming took 6 bases from V and 7 from J; bases not matched to a gene: 15. Here the CDR3 reads CASTIDRGQIGSEKLFF. The DNA of the CDR3 is TGTGCCAGCACCATCGACAGGGGGCAGATAGGATCTGAAAAACTGTTTTTT. The variable domain in full, with the rest retrieved from reference TRBV5-6 and TRBJ1-4, is DAGVTQSPTHLIKTRGQQVTLRCSPKSGHDTVSWYQQALGQGPQFIFQYYEEEERQRGNFPDRFSGHQFPNYSSELNVNALLLGDSALYLCASTIDRGQIGSEKLFFGSGTQLSVL.

The CDR3 DNA reads as TGTGCCAGCAGCACCGGGACAGGCAGGGAGACCCAGTACTTC. Protein sequence: CASSTGTGRETQYF. The chain employs TRBV5-4 and TRBJ2-5; TRBD1 matches 8 bases. The CDR3 covers 14 residues. J was trimmed by 5 bases and V by 4 bases; bases with no gene match: 7. The germline CDR1 and CDR2 sequences are SGHNT and YYREEE (reference sequence).

For the CDR3, the DNA is TGTGCCAGGGCCAGCGGGGCCCTGAGAGGGGCCAAAAACATTCAGTACTTC. Translated: CARASGALRGAKNIQYF. V gene TRBV19 combines with J gene TRBJ2-4; 7 positions match TRBD2. This CDR3 region has 17 residues. Germline CDR1 and CDR2: LNHDA and SQIVND (reference sequence). The V and J ends lost 9 bases and 1 base, in that order; junction bases with no gene match: 15.

V gene TRBV18 combines with J gene TRBJ1-4; no definite D call. V lost 6 bases and J 5 bases, leaving 10 bases between the germline ends. Germline CDR1 KGHSH, CDR2 LQKENI. The CDR3 has 13 amino acids. CDR3 sequence (DNA): TGTGCCAGCTCGATGGGAGGGAATGAAAAACTGTTTTTT. Translation: CASSMGGNEKLFF. Using reference TRBV18 and TRBJ1-4 for the parts outside the CDR3, the full variable domain is NAGVMQNPRHLVRRRGQEARLRCSPMKGHSHVYWYRQLPEEGLKFMVYLQKENIIDESGMPKERFSAEFPKEGPSILRIQQVVRGDSAAYFCASSMGGNEKLFFGSGTQLSVL.

The chain couples TRBV19 to TRBJ2-1; tentative D call: TRBD2 (5 bases). The V gene's germline CDR1 is LNHDA and CDR2 SQIVND (reference sequence). V lost 10 bases and J lost 5, with 30 bases in between. CDR3 size: 18 residues. CDR3 amino acids: CATPDGRYWTDPDNEQFF. For the CDR3, the DNA is TGTGCCACCCCCGACGGGCGGTATTGGACTGATCCGGACAATGAGCAGTTCTTC.

The chain combines TRBV2 with TRBJ2-2; D gene unclear. The CDR3 sequence is 15 residues long. Germline CDR1 SNHLY, CDR2 FYNNEI. Trimming shortened V by 2 bases and J by 4 bases, and 11 bases separated the two germline ends. The CDR3: CASSELPLGTGELFF. CDR3 sequence (DNA): TGTGCCAGCAGTGAACTCCCGCTCGGCACCGGGGAGCTGTTTTTT.

The chain carries TRBV3-1 (or the pseudogene TRBV3-2) and TRBJ2-7; a weak D match, TRBD2 (5 bases). Trimming took 6 bases from V and 2 from J, leaving 5 bases between them. CDR1 is LGHDT, CDR2 YNNKEL, per germline (reference sequence). The CDR3 loop spans 11 amino acids. The CDR3 protein is CASSSAYEQYF. CDR3 nucleotide sequence: TGTGCCAGCAGTAGCGCCTACGAGCAGTACTTC.

The chain has TRBV19 and TRBJ1-2; 7 bases align to TRBD1. The V segment lost 3 bases and the J segment 8 bases; nucleotides outside the gene matches: 6. The length of the CDR3 is 13 residues. The germline CDR1 and CDR2 sequences are LNHDA and SQIVND (reference sequence). The CDR3 region has the DNA TGTGCCAGTAGTATCGTAGGGGGCTCGGGCTACACCTTC. This gives the protein CASSIVGGSGYTF.

The chain has TRBV7-9 and TRBJ2-3; 7 positions agree with TRBD2. V lost 1 base, J lost 5 bases, and 3 bases stayed unmatched. CDR1 and CDR2 from the germline V gene are SEHNR and FQNEAQ (reference sequence). The CDR3 extends over 14 amino acids. The CDR3 spells CASSLGAGVDTQYF. The CDR3 DNA reads as TGTGCCAGCAGCTTAGGTGCGGGAGTAGATACGCAGTATTTT.

The rearrangement uses TRBV3-1 (or the pseudogene TRBV3-2) and TRBJ2-7; no clear D. This CDR3 is 17 amino acids long. V was pared by 1 base and J by 4 bases, with 20 bases between. Germline CDR1 is LGHDT and CDR2 is YNNKEL (reference sequence). The CDR3 loop reads CASSQGSPGPILYEQYF. DNA of the CDR3: TGTGCCAGCAGCCAAGGCTCCCCGGGTCCGATCCTTTACGAGCAGTACTTC.

This chain uses TRBV24-1 with TRBJ1-5; TRBD1 matches at 7 bases. The CDR3 totals 16 residues. Germline V gives CDR1 KGHDR, CDR2 SFDVKD. After removal of 4 bases from V and 4 bases from J, the junction contained 9 bases not matched to a gene. CDR3 in DNA: TGTGCCACCAGTGACGATTCGGGACAGCGAAATCAGCCCCAGCATTTT. Translating it yields CATSDDSGQRNQPQHF.

This rearrangement joins TRBV6-5 to TRBJ1-5, with 9 bases matching TRBD1. J gave up 5 bases and V 7 bases, and 3 bases lay outside the gene matches. In germline, CDR1 is MNHEY, CDR2 SVGAGI. This CDR3 is 13 amino acids long. The CDR3 loop is CASKGQGYQPQHF. The CDR3 nucleotides are TGTGCCAGCAAAGGACAGGGGTATCAGCCCCAGCATTTT.

DNA for the CDR3: TGTGCCAGCAGTTCCCTAGCGGGAGTGGAGACCCAGTACTTC. As protein: CASSSLAGVETQYF. The chain has TRBV6-2 or TRBV6-3 and TRBJ2-5; the match to TRBD2 covers 10 bases. Germline CDR1 MNHEY, CDR2 SVGEGT. This CDR3 contains 14 residues. The trim removed 4 bases at V and 5 bases at J, leaving 4 bases unmatched.

This clone appeared a few times. The V and J genes are TRBV4-2 and TRBJ1-6; D gene ambiguous. The V end lost 0 bases, the J end lost 19 bases, and 13 bases lay between the germline ends. CDR1 LGHNA and CDR2 YNFKEQ come from the germline V gene. The length of the CDR3 is 12 residues. The chain's CDR3 is CASSQEAGGLHF. CDR3 bases: TGTGCCAGCAGCCAAGAGGCGGGTGGCCTTCACTTT.

The chain is built from TRBV6-5 and TRBJ2-7; 9 nucleotides align to TRBD2. Germline trimming cut 6 bases from V and 6 bases from J; bases unmatched to any gene: 9. Germline CDR1 MNHEY, CDR2 SVGAGI. The CDR3 sequence is 14 residues long. The CDR3 nucleotides read TGTGCCAGCAGAATTAGCGGGAGAGATCGCGAGCAGTACTTC. As protein: CASRISGRDREQYF.

V and J are TRBV19 and TRBJ2-1; 8 nucleotides line up with TRBD1. CDR1 LNHDA and CDR2 SQIVND come from the germline V gene (reference sequence). With 7 bases clipped from V and 9 bases from J, the junction kept 17 bases outside the gene matches. This CDR3 spans 16 amino acids. CDR3 region: CASIARGRLGIAEQFF. CDR3 DNA sequence: TGTGCCAGTATCGCCAGGGGGCGGCTAGGTATCGCTGAGCAGTTCTTC.

This chain connects TRBV19 to TRBJ2-7, with 12 bases identical to TRBD2. This CDR3 is 17 amino acids long. Trimming took 4 bases from V and 5 from J; bases not matched to a gene: 12. Germline-derived CDR1 and CDR2 are LNHDA and SQIVND (reference sequence). Here the CDR3 reads CASSTPKTSGRSHEQYF. The CDR3 DNA reads TGTGCCAGTAGTACCCCAAAAACTAGCGGGAGGTCCCACGAGCAGTACTTC.

The genes are TRBV25-1 and TRBJ2-5; tentative D call: TRBD2 (6 bases). Trimming cost V 4 bases and J 2 bases, with 14 bases left between them. Germline-derived CDR1 and CDR2 are MGHDK and SYGVNS. The CDR3 has 15 amino acids. The CDR3 DNA is TGTGCCAGCAGTGGGGGGGACGGGGGACAAGAGACCCAGTACTTC. Its protein product is CASSGGDGGQETQYF.